Reported below is one T cell receptor (beta chain). What it recognizes is unknown. TCRdb's table, derived via immunoSEQ multiplex PCR, lists solely in-frame clones and lacks some. Of 70,000 to 95,000 clones listed, approximately 86% were seen once; the top ten hold around 3%. V lost 3 bases, J lost 8 bases, and 13 bases stayed unmatched. CDR3 size: 15 residues. Per germline, CDR1 SGDLS and CDR2 YYNGEE. This record belongs to a study of OX40 agonist ivuxolimab in advanced cancers. About the research overall: With a range of 23 to 79, age averaged roughly 60 years, and approximately 83% were male.

Study-level findings and limits: More expanded clones were seen, on average, in CD8+ T cells than in CD4+. Relatively little clonal expansion, among the lowest observed, appeared in partial responders at 0.1-3.0 mg/kg. At 0.1 to 3.0 mg/kg, clonal expansion of CD4+ and CD8+ blood T cells had occurred by week 6.

The chain uses TRBV9 and TRBJ1-2, with 7 bases lining up with TRBD1. The sample consisted of CD4+ or CD8+ T cells sorted from blood, taken in a trial of the OX40 agonist ivuxolimab. The source is an adult with an advanced solid tumor such as melanoma, head and neck, liver or kidney cancer. In DNA, the CDR3 is TGTGCCAGCAGCGCGTCCTCCCGGGACAGAGAAGGCTACACCTTC. It yields the protein CASSASSRDREGYTF.